The rows below give T cell receptor beta chains drawn from one sample of a study of regulatory T cells in long-lasting Graves disease. A single record per CDR3 protein comes from TCRdb applying MiXCR to the multiplex PCR reads. The table has roughly 610,000 distinct CDR3 sequences, roughly 15% seen once. These records were also assigned to another study, of T cells in Graves' hyperthyroidism and ophthalmopathy.

The sequencing used peripheral blood mononuclear cells (PBMCs), collected at new diagnosis, from a patient treated with antithyroid drugs. These receptors all stem from a woman under 40 with Graves disease. Each CDR3 is given with its conserved first and last residue. Each record gives: J gene, clone size, V gene, D gene, CDR3 protein, CDR3 DNA. A D gene is named only where the DNA matches it firmly. Expanded clones are given a class, and other clones once, few, many or no size at all.

>TRBJ2-5|many|TRBV20-1|.
CSAKDQVEETQYF
TGCAGTGCTAAAGACCAGGTTGAAGAGACCCAGTACTTC
>TRBJ1-2|few|TRBV20-1|TRBD1
CSAVPSRQGYGYTF
TGCAGTGCTGTTCCCTCCCGACAGGGTTATGGCTACACCTTC
>TRBJ1-2|.|TRBV12-5|.
CASALRDTYGYTF
TGTGCTAGTGCCTTGAGGGACACATATGGCTACACCTTC
>TRBJ2-7|many|TRBV28|.
CASHPPGLPTHEQYF
TGTGCCAGCCATCCTCCGGGACTCCCAACACACGAGCAGTACTTC
>TRBJ1-1|many|TRBV20-1|.
CSAHGGRVTEAFF
TGCAGTGCCCACGGCGGCAGGGTGACTGAAGCTTTCTTT
>TRBJ2-3|many|TRBV28|TRBD1
CASSSGQLISTDTQYF
TGTGCCAGCAGTTCGGGACAGCTGATCTCCACAGATACGCAGTATTTT
>TRBJ2-7|many|TRBV28|TRBD2
CASRGSAWSYEQYF
TGTGCCAGCCGCGGGAGCGCTTGGTCCTACGAGCAGTACTTC
>TRBJ1-5|many|TRBV10-3|.
CAISGVNQPQHF
TGTGCCATCAGTGGGGTAAATCAGCCCCAGCATTTT
>TRBJ2-1|.|TRBV7-6|.
CASSPEVAAYNEQFF
TGTGCCAGCAGCCCCGAGGTAGCGGCCTACAATGAGCAGTTCTTC
>TRBJ2-3|.|TRBV27|TRBD2
CASSYRRTSGTDTQYF
TGTGCCAGCAGTTACCGAAGGACTAGCGGCACAGATACGCAGTATTTT
>TRBJ1-2|many|TRBV6-1|.
CASSDRQMRYTF
TGTGCCAGCAGTGATCGTCAGATGCGCTACACCTTC
>TRBJ1-1|many|TRBV7-8|.
CASSSGQIYTEAFF
TGTGCCAGCAGCTCGGGCCAGATATACACTGAAGCTTTCTTT
>TRBJ2-7|once|TRBV3-1|TRBD2
CASSQLAGGGSYEQYF
TGTGCCAGCAGCCAGTTAGCGGGAGGGGGCTCCTACGAGCAGTACTTC
>TRBJ2-4|few|TRBV25-1|.
CASSESTVRLAKNIQYF
TGTGCCAGCAGTGAATCCACAGTCAGGCTAGCCAAAAACATTCAGTACTTC
>TRBJ2-1|few|TRBV7-9|.
CASSPGPSGGQFF
TGTGCCAGCAGCCCCGGACCCTCAGGAGGGCAGTTCTTC
>TRBJ2-7|many|TRBV15|.
CATSRERSSYEQYF
TGTGCCACCAGCAGAGAGAGGAGTAGCTACGAGCAGTACTTC
>TRBJ2-2|few|TRBV15|.
CATSSRLLYQAGELFF
TGTGCCACCAGCTCCCGACTCCTATATCAGGCCGGGGAGCTGTTTTTT
>TRBJ2-3|.|TRBV7-2|.
CAVGSDTQYF
TGTGCCGTTGGCTCAGATACGCAGTATTTT
>TRBJ2-7|many|TRBV12-3/TRBV12-4|.
CASGTGGAYEQYF
TGTGCCAGCGGAACAGGCGGAGCCTACGAGCAGTACTTC
>TRBJ2-1|.|TRBV7-3|TRBD2
CASSLALGEGLGEQFF
TGTGCCAGCAGCTTAGCTCTGGGGGAGGGCCTCGGTGAGCAGTTCTTC
>TRBJ2-1|.|TRBV24-1|TRBD1
CATSPGTGGHEQFF
TGTGCCACCAGTCCCGGGACAGGGGGCCATGAGCAGTTCTTC
>TRBJ2-1|.|TRBV6-2/TRBV6-3|TRBD1
CASSYSLGQGPPSSYNEQFF
TGTGCCAGCAGTTACTCGTTGGGACAGGGACCTCCAAGCTCCTACAATGAGCAGTTCTTC
>TRBJ1-1|.|TRBV9|.
CASSVDRMNTEAFF
TGTGCCAGCAGTGTCGACAGGATGAACACTGAAGCTTTCTTT
>TRBJ1-2|.|TRBV12-3/TRBV12-4|.
CASDGPDNYGYTF
TGTGCCAGCGACGGCCCGGATAACTATGGCTACACCTTC
>TRBJ1-3|many|TRBV28|.
CASRGGGSSGNTIYF
TGTGCCAGCCGGGGGGGGGGCTCATCTGGAAACACCATATATTTT
>TRBJ1-3|few|TRBV6-1|TRBD1
CASSPDRGGAGNTIYF
TGTGCCAGCAGTCCCGACAGGGGAGGCGCTGGAAACACCATATATTTT
>TRBJ1-2|many|TRBV28|TRBD1
CASSFDRGRGIGGYTF
TGTGCCAGCAGTTTCGACAGGGGGCGCGGTATCGGGGGCTACACCTTC
>TRBJ1-4|few|TRBV7-2|.
CASSLAQVYNEKLFF
TGTGCCAGCAGCTTAGCGCAGGTTTACAATGAAAAACTGTTTTTT
>TRBJ1-3|many|TRBV20-1|.
CSARDLRGPSSGNTIYF
TGCAGTGCTAGAGATCTAAGGGGCCCGAGCTCTGGAAACACCATATATTTT